A single sample is the source of the 17 T cell receptor beta chains below, sequenced in a study of graft-versus-host responses after intestinal transplantation. The assay was immunoSEQ multiplex PCR, and TCRdb's table has in-frame clones only and misses some. This table holds 10,000 or so clones, around 94% found once. The specimen was PBMCs, collected 8 days after intestinal transplant. The receptors here all came from a human patient who received an intestinal transplant, so some T cells may come from the graft donor.

The chain links TRBV4-1 to TRBJ2-1, with D unclear. The CDR3 loop spans 15 amino acids. Germline CDR1 is MGHRA and CDR2 is YSYEKL. V was cut by 5 bases and J by 0 bases, with 11 bases left in between. CDR3 bases: TGCGCCAGCAGCAATTTTGGCAGCTCCTACAATGAGCAGTTCTTC. Protein sequence: CASSNFGSSYNEQFF.

The rearrangement uses TRBV2 and TRBJ2-7; tentatively, D is TRBD1 or TRBD2 (5 bases each). The CDR3 is made up of 13 amino acids. Trimming removed 7 bases at V and 0 bases at J, with 10 bases between. CDR1 and CDR2 from the germline V gene are SNHLY and FYNNEI. In DNA form, the CDR3 reads TGTGCCAGCACGGGGACCAACTCCTACGAGCAGTACTTC. Translation gives CASTGTNSYEQYF.

The chain links TRBV10-3 to TRBJ2-7; D ambiguous. This CDR3 comprises 16 residues. Trimming removed 7 bases from V and 2 bases from J, with 21 bases in between. CDR1 is ENHRY and CDR2 is SYGVKD in the germline V gene. This CDR3 reads CAITAPVKDGTYEQYF. In DNA form, the CDR3 reads TGTGCCATCACAGCCCCGGTGAAGGACGGCACCTACGAGCAGTACTTC.

The chain uses TRBV6-1 and TRBJ1-5; the D is unclear. CDR1 is MNHNS, CDR2 SASEGT, per germline. This CDR3 contains 16 residues. V gave up 1 base and J gave up 4 bases, with 14 bases separating them. The CDR3 nucleotides are TGTGCCAGCAGTGAAGGCCTCATGGGGTTAAATCAGCCCCAGCATTTT. Its translation is CASSEGLMGLNQPQHF.

The chain joins TRBV28 to TRBJ1-1; D unresolved. Germline CDR1 and CDR2: MDHEN and SYDVKM. The CDR3 covers 11 residues. With 3 bases removed from V and 4 bases from J, the gap between germline ends came to 3 bases. CDR3 amino acids: CASSFPTEAFF. The CDR3 region has the DNA TGTGCCAGCAGTTTCCCCACTGAAGCTTTCTTT. Full variable domain (missing parts from reference TRBV28 and TRBJ1-1): DVKVTQSSRYLVKRTGEKVFLECVQDMDHENMFWYRQDPGLGLRLIYFSYDVKMKEKGDIPEGYSVSREKKERFSLILESASTNQTSMYLCASSFPTEAFFGQGTRLTVV.

The V gene is TRBV29-1, the J gene TRBJ2-5, with TRBD2 identical over 11 bases. CDR3 size: 17 residues. Looked up from germline, CDR1 is SQVTM and CDR2 is ANQGSEA. The ends lost 5 bases at V and 5 bases at J; junction bases unmatched: 16. The CDR3, as DNA: TGCAGCGTTCAGGGGGGGGCCATAGCGGGAGGGCCCGAGACCCAGTACTTC. Translation gives CSVQGGAIAGGPETQYF. Together with reference TRBV29-1 and TRBJ2-5, the CDR3 gives the full variable domain: SAVISQKPSRDICQRGTSLTIQCQVDSQVTMMFWYRQQPGQSLTLIATANQGSEATYESGFVIDKFPISRPNLTFSTLTVSNMSPEDSSIYLCSVQGGAIAGGPETQYFGPGTRLLVL.

The chain combines TRBV28 with TRBJ1-2, with TRBD1 as a possible D gene (5 bases). Germline-derived CDR1 and CDR2 are MDHEN and SYDVKM. This CDR3 contains 13 residues. V was pared by 6 bases and J by 2 bases, with 10 bases between. CDR3 in DNA: TGTGCCAGCAGCAATAAGGGGAACTATGGCTACACCTTC. Translating it yields CASSNKGNYGYTF.

The CDR3 spells CASSMASGSRVLIQYF. CDR3 bases: TGTGCCAGTAGTATGGCTTCAGGAAGTCGGGTTCTCATTCAGTACTTC. The chain carries TRBV19 and TRBJ2-4; D unresolved. Trimming removed 3 bases from V and 9 bases from J, with 21 bases in between. Germline CDR1 and CDR2: LNHDA and SQIVND (reference sequence). The CDR3 extends over 16 amino acids.

The chain employs TRBV7-9 and TRBJ1-2; tentatively, D is TRBD1 (6 bases). The CDR3 covers 15 residues. With 5 bases removed from V and 0 bases from J, the gap between germline ends came to 13 bases. The germline CDR1 and CDR2 sequences are SEHNR and FQNEAQ (reference sequence). CDR3 sequence: CASSAWDTANYGYTF. The CDR3 DNA reads TGTGCCAGCAGCGCTTGGGACACCGCTAACTATGGCTACACCTTC.

This chain connects TRBV6-5 to TRBJ2-1; 12 bases are shared with TRBD2. This CDR3 has 15 amino acids. Per germline, CDR1 MNHEY and CDR2 SVGAGI. V was pared by 5 bases and J by 3 bases, with 2 bases of the junction left unmatched. The CDR3 bases are TGTGCCAGCAGTCAACTAGCGGGGGGCTACAATGAGCAGTTCTTC. Translation: CASSQLAGGYNEQFF.

This chain uses TRBV4-1 with TRBJ1-1; D is unclear. V shed 2 bases and J shed 5 bases, with 9 bases lying between them. CDR1 is MGHRA and CDR2 is YSYEKL in the germline V gene. CDR3 length equals 13 residues. The CDR3 DNA follows: TGCGCCAGCAGCCAACCACCTCGAACTGAAGCTTTCTTT. Amino acids: CASSQPPRTEAFF.

This rearrangement joins TRBV7-9 to TRBJ2-3; 10 bases agree with TRBD1. Germline V lookup: CDR1 SEHNR, CDR2 FQNEAQ (reference sequence). The CDR3 extends over 16 amino acids. V was pared by 3 bases and J by 4 bases, with 7 bases of the junction left unmatched. Here the CDR3 reads CASSLGDRGGADTQYF. As DNA, the CDR3 is TGTGCCAGCAGCTTGGGGGACAGGGGAGGAGCAGATACGCAGTATTTT.

The J gene is TRBJ2-1, the V gene TRBV7-9, with 11 positions matching TRBD2. The CDR3 contains 14 residues. Germline V gene lookup returns CDR1 SEHNR and CDR2 FQNEAQ (reference sequence). With V trimmed by 6 bases and J by 5 bases, 3 bases remained unmatched. The CDR3 spells CASRSGLADNEQFF. In DNA, the CDR3 is TGTGCCAGCAGATCGGGACTAGCGGACAATGAGCAGTTCTTC. Complete variable domain (other parts from reference TRBV7-9 and TRBJ2-1): DTGVSQNPRHKITKRGQNVTFRCDPISEHNRLYWYRQTLGQGPEFLTYFQNEAQLEKSRLLSDRFSAERPKGSFSTLEIQRTEQGDSAMYLCASRSGLADNEQFFGPGTRLTVL.

V gene TRBV19 combines with J gene TRBJ1-3; TRBD1 agrees at 11 bases. V shed 8 bases, J shed 9 bases, and the junction held 12 bases outside the gene matches. The CDR3 contains 15 residues. Per germline, CDR1 LNHDA and CDR2 SQIVND (reference sequence). The CDR3 here is CASRTMGTGGSTIYF. CDR3 nucleotides: TGTGCCAGTCGGACGATGGGGACAGGGGGGTCCACCATATATTTT.

The chain combines TRBV6-1 with TRBJ1-5; 7 bases match TRBD1. Germline CDR1 is MNHNS and CDR2 is SASEGT. This CDR3 comprises 16 residues. After removal of 1 base from V and 4 bases from J, the junction contained 7 bases not matched to a gene. The CDR3 is CASSEDGTVLNQPQHF. The CDR3 DNA reads TGTGCCAGCAGTGAAGACGGGACAGTCCTTAATCAGCCCCAGCATTTT.

The chain uses TRBV13 and TRBJ2-7; possibly TRBD1 for D (5 bases). The CDR3 is 14 amino acids. Trimming stripped 5 bases from V and 0 bases from J, with 11 bases between. In germline, CDR1 is PRHDT, CDR2 FYEKMQ (reference sequence). The CDR3 here is CASSLDIYSYEQYF. Written as DNA, the CDR3 is TGTGCCAGCAGCCTGGACATTTACTCCTACGAGCAGTACTTC.

The rearrangement uses TRBV19 and TRBJ1-2; D is unclear. The V end was cut by 3 bases, the J end by 4 bases, with 6 bases between. Germline CDR1 and CDR2: LNHDA and SQIVND (reference sequence). CDR3 length equals 12 residues. The CDR3 bases are TGTGCCAGTAGTATGAAGGCCTATGGCTACACCTTC. It is translated as CASSMKAYGYTF. The full variable domain, rest sourced from reference TRBV19 and TRBJ1-2, is DGGITQSPKYLFRKEGQNVTLSCEQNLNHDAMYWYRQDPGQGLRLIYYSQIVNDFQKGDIAEGYSVSREKKESFPLTVTSAQKNPTAFYLCASSMKAYGYTFGSGTRLTVV.